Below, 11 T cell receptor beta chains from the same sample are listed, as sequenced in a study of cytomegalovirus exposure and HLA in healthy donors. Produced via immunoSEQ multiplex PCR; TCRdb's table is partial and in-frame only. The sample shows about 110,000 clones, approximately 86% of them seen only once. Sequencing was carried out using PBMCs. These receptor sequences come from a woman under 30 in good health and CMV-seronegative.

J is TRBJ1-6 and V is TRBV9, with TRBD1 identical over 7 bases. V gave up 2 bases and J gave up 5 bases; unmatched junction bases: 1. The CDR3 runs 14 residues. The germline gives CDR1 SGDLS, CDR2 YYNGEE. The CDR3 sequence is CASSVGTDNSPLHF. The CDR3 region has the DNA TGTGCCAGCAGCGTGGGGACAGATAATTCACCCCTCCACTTT.

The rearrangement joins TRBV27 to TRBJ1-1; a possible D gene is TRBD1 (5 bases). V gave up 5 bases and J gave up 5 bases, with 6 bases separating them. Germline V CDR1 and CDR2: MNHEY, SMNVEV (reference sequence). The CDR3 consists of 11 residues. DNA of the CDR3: TGTGCCAGCAGTGGGGGGACTGAAGCTTTCTTT. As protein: CASSGGTEAFF.

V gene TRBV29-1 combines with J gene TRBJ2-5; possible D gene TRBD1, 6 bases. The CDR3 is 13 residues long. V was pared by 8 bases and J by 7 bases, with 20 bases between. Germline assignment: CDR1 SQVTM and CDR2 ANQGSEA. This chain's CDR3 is CSLTGARGGTQYF. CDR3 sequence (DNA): TGCAGCTTAACCGGGGCCCGAGGGGGGACCCAGTACTTC.

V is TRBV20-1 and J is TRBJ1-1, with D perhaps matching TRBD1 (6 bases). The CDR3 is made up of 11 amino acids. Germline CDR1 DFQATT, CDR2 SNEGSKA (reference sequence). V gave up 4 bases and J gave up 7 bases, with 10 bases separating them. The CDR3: CSAKQGNEAFF. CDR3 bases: TGCAGTGCTAAACAGGGTAATGAAGCTTTCTTT.

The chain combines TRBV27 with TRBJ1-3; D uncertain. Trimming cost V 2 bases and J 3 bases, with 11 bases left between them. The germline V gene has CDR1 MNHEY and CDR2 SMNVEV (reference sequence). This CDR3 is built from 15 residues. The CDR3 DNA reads TGTGCCAGCAGTTTAAGGGAAGGGAGTGGAAACACCATATATTTT. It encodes CASSLREGSGNTIYF.

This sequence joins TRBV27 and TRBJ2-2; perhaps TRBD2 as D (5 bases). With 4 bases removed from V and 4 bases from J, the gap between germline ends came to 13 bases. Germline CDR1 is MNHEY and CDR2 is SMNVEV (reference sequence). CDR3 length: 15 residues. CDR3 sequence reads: CASSSTLRGTGELFF. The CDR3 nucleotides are TGTGCCAGCAGTTCGACCCTCCGGGGCACCGGGGAGCTGTTTTTT.

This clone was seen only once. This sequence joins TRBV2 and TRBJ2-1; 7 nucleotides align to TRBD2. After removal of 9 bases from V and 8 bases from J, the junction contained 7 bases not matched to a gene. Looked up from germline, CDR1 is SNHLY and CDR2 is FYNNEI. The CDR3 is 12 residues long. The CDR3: CARGGSYHEQFF. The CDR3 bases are TGTGCCAGGGGAGGGTCATATCATGAGCAGTTCTTC.

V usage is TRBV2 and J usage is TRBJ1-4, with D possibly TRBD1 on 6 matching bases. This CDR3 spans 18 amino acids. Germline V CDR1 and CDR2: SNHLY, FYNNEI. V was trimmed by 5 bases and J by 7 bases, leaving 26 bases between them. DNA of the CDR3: TGTGCCAGCAGTCACCAGGTACAGGGACGCCGCCTTTTTGAAAAACTGTTTTTT. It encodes CASSHQVQGRRLFEKLFF.

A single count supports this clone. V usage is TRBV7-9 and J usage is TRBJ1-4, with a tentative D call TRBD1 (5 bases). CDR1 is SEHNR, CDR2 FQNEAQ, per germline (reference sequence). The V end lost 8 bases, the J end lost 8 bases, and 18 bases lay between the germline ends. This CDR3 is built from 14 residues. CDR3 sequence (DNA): TGTGCCAGCGGATCGAGCAGGGAGGGCGAAAAACTGTTTTTT. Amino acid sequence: CASGSSREGEKLFF.

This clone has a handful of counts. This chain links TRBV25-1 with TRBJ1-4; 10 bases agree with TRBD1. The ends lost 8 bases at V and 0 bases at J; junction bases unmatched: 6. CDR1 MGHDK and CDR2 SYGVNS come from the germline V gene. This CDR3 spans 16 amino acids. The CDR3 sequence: CASSAGTGATNEKLFF. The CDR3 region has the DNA TGTGCCAGCTCAGCCGGGACAGGGGCAACTAATGAAAAACTGTTTTTT.

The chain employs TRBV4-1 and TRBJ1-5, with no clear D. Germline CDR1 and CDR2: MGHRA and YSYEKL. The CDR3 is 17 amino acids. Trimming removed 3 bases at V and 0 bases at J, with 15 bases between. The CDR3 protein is CASSQEGAVYSNQPQHF. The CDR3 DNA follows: TGCGCCAGCAGCCAGGAGGGCGCAGTTTATAGCAATCAGCCCCAGCATTTT.